This TCR beta chain was found in a study of blood T cell repertoires in COVID-19. Study overall: Acute and convalescent COVID-19 samples came from the United States, Italy and Spain. The cDNA or gDNA used as material had been derived from T cells, B-cell-depleted T cells, or PBMCs.

Authors' data handling: Amplification of reference gene primers was used by the study to estimate nucleated cell counts. Profiling relied on immunoSEQ multiplex PCR, and the TCRdb table lists in-frame clones only, not all of them. V and J calls and clone size are as listed in that table; D and trimming were resolved from the DNA. The sample includes roughly 80,000 clones, 90% of them seen just once. The V and J ends lost 1 base and 13 bases, in that order; junction bases with no gene match: 12. Germline CDR1 and CDR2: SEHNR and FQNEAQ (reference sequence). The CDR3 contains 16 residues. The sequencing input was peripheral blood. This clonotype was obtained from a woman aged 80 or over with active or convalescent COVID-19. V usage is TRBV7-9 and J usage is TRBJ1-5, with 11 bases that match TRBD1. CDR3 residues: CASSLVGGQGAGKQHF. The CDR3 nucleotides are TGTGCCAGCAGCTTAGTCGGCGGACAGGGGGCTGGCAAACAGCATTTT.